The 25 T cell receptor beta chains presented below share a single source sample, sequenced in a study of cytomegalovirus exposure and HLA in healthy donors. Repertoires were generated with immunoSEQ multiplex PCR, while TCRdb's copy carries only in-frame clones and drops some. The sample yields a few hundred thousand clones, 70% to 90% seen once. The source material was PBMCs. These receptor sequences come from a woman aged 18-35 years in good health and CMV-seronegative.

This clone was seen only once. In DNA, the CDR3 is TGTGCCAGCAGCTCCCAGGGAAGTTCTGGGGCCAACGTCCTGACTTTC. This gives the protein CASSSQGSSGANVLTF. The rearrangement uses TRBV7-9 and TRBJ2-6; D might be TRBD1 (5 bases). Looked up from germline, CDR1 is SEHNR and CDR2 is FQNEAQ (reference sequence). The germline V and J ends were trimmed by 4 bases and 1 base, with 11 bases remaining between them. CDR3 length equals 16 residues.

The rearrangement links TRBV15 to TRBJ2-7; D possibly corresponds to TRBD2 (5 bases). Deletions cut 0 bases from V and 8 bases from J, with 14 bases between. Germline values: CDR1 LNHNV, CDR2 YYDKDF (reference sequence). CDR3 size: 14 residues. The CDR3 protein is CATSRERERTQQYF. CDR3 DNA sequence: TGTGCCACCAGCAGAGAACGGGAACGGACTCAGCAGTACTTC.

The chain joins TRBV4-3 to TRBJ2-7; 10 bases align to TRBD1. This CDR3 has 15 residues. CDR1 is LGHNA and CDR2 is YSLEER in the germline V gene. The V segment lost 1 base and the J segment 2 bases; nucleotides outside the gene matches: 2. For the CDR3, the DNA is TGCGCCAGCAGCCAAGGGGACAGGGGAGCCTACGAGCAGTACTTC. Translation gives CASSQGDRGAYEQYF.

This clone was seen only once. The CDR3 DNA follows: TGTGCCAGCAAGGACGCGGGACCCCCGAATGGGGCCAACGTCCTGACTTTC. This gives the protein CASKDAGPPNGANVLTF. This rearrangement joins TRBV9 to TRBJ2-6, with a possible D match to TRBD2 (6 bases). The CDR3 is 17 amino acids. Trimming took off 6 bases at V and 3 bases at J, with 19 bases between the two ends. CDR1 SGDLS and CDR2 YYNGEE come from the germline V gene.

The chain is built from TRBV7-3 and TRBJ2-7; 8 bases are a match to TRBD1. Germline V gene sequence: CDR1 SGHTA, CDR2 FQGTGA. With V trimmed by 5 bases and J by 6 bases, 3 bases remained unmatched. The CDR3 contains 12 residues. The CDR3 sequence: CASSPTGAEQYF. CDR3 sequence (DNA): TGTGCCAGCAGCCCGACAGGGGCCGAGCAGTACTTC.

The chain carries TRBV13 and TRBJ2-3, with 13 bases aligning to TRBD2. From germline, CDR1 is PRHDT and CDR2 FYEKMQ (reference sequence). Trimming removed 6 bases from V and 4 bases from J; junction bases left unmatched: 4. The CDR3 sequence is 15 residues long. The CDR3 loop reads CASSRLAGGSDTQYF. The CDR3 nucleotides are TGTGCCAGCAGTCGACTAGCGGGAGGATCAGATACGCAGTATTTT.

The CDR3 nucleotides read TGCGCCAGCAGAAGAACGGGCTCCTACGAGCAGTACTTC. It yields the protein CASRRTGSYEQYF. V and J are TRBV5-1 and TRBJ2-7; D ambiguous. V was cut by 5 bases and J by 0 bases, with 9 bases left in between. Germline V gives CDR1 SGHRS, CDR2 YFSETQ. The CDR3 has 13 amino acids. The complete variable domain, with remaining parts taken from reference TRBV5-1 and TRBJ2-7, reads KAGVTQTPRYLIKTRGQQVTLSCSPISGHRSVSWYQQTPGQGLQFLFEYFSETQRNKGNFPGRFSGRQFSNSRSEMNVSTLELGDSALYLCASRRTGSYEQYFGPGTRLTVT.

V is TRBV7-3 and J is TRBJ2-2; 7 bases align to TRBD2. V was pared by 4 bases and J by 2 bases, with 7 bases of the junction left unmatched. The CDR3 runs to 16 residues. The germline V gene has CDR1 SGHTA and CDR2 FQGTGA. The CDR3 DNA is TGTGCCAGCAGCTCTCCCGGGACTATCAACACCGGGGAGCTGTTTTTT. Translating it yields CASSSPGTINTGELFF.

CDR3 nucleotide sequence: TGCGCCAGCAGCGGAGGGGGCGCAGGGACCTACGAGCAGTACTTC. Encoded protein: CASSGGGAGTYEQYF. This rearrangement joins TRBV4-1 to TRBJ2-7; D might be TRBD1 (7 bases). This CDR3 region has 15 residues. V was cut by 5 bases and J by 2 bases, with 16 bases left in between. Germline V gene sequence: CDR1 MGHRA, CDR2 YSYEKL.

The chain links TRBV6-6 to TRBJ2-5, with D possibly matching TRBD2 (5 bases). Germline V gene data show CDR1 as MNHNY and CDR2 as SVGAGI (reference sequence). The CDR3 has 14 residues. Trimming shortened V by 4 bases and J by 4 bases, and 13 bases separated the two germline ends. The CDR3 protein is CASSSPSKAETQYF. CDR3 nucleotides: TGTGCCAGCAGTTCTCCTAGCAAAGCAGAGACCCAGTACTTC.

The rearrangement uses TRBV18 and TRBJ2-7; 10 nucleotides agree with TRBD1. The V gene end was trimmed by 4 bases and the J gene end by 3 bases; junction bases not matched to a gene: 15. The CDR3 consists of 18 residues. Germline V gene data show CDR1 as KGHSH and CDR2 as LQKENI. In DNA, the CDR3 is TGTGCCAGCTCACGCTACCGGGACAGGGGATCGGAAGGCTACGAGCAGTACTTC. Translation gives CASSRYRDRGSEGYEQYF.

Concerning this clone itself: Distinct nucleotide sequences in the sample also encode this CDR3. The chain carries TRBV4-3 and TRBJ2-7, with D perhaps matching TRBD2 (5 bases). The CDR3 consists of 15 residues. Trimming stripped 1 base from V and 0 bases from J, with 10 bases between. Germline V gene sequence: CDR1 LGHNA, CDR2 YSLEER. CDR3 protein: CASSQAASPSYEQYF. In DNA form, the CDR3 reads TGCGCCAGCAGCCAAGCGGCTAGCCCCTCCTACGAGCAGTACTTC.

This rearrangement joins TRBV4-1 to TRBJ2-1, with 7 bases that match TRBD2. There are 17 residues in the CDR3. V lost 0 bases, J lost 1 base, and 6 bases stayed unmatched. Germline CDR1 and CDR2: MGHRA and YSYEKL. DNA for the CDR3: TGCGCCAGCAGCCAAGACGTGGGGGAGGGTTCCTACAATGAGCAGTTCTTC. Its protein is CASSQDVGEGSYNEQFF.

This clone was detected a few times. The chain combines TRBV7-2 with TRBJ2-5; tentative D call: TRBD2 (6 bases). Trimming left V 5 bases short and J 10 bases short, with 17 bases between. The CDR3 runs 13 residues. CDR1 is SGHTA and CDR2 is FQGNSA in the germline V gene. The CDR3 sequence: CASSPGPNGGQYF. The CDR3 bases are TGTGCCAGCAGCCCCGGCCCAAACGGGGGCCAGTACTTC.

The chain joins TRBV11-1 to TRBJ1-1, with D unclear. V was shortened by 0 bases and J by 2 bases, with 4 bases between the two germline ends. Germline-derived CDR1 and CDR2 are SGHAT and FQDESV (reference sequence). This CDR3 has 13 amino acids. DNA of the CDR3: TGTGCCAGCAGCTTAGCCTCTAACACTGAAGCTTTCTTT. Its translation: CASSLASNTEAFF. The whole variable domain, remainder taken from reference TRBV11-1 and TRBJ1-1, is EAEVAQSPRYKITEKSQAVAFWCDPISGHATLYWYRQILGQGPELLVQFQDESVVDDSQLPKDRFSAERLKGVDSTLKIQPAELGDSAMYLCASSLASNTEAFFGQGTRLTVV.

The chain recombines TRBV27 with TRBJ2-1; D is possibly TRBD2 (5 bases). CDR1 is MNHEY and CDR2 is SMNVEV in the germline V gene (reference sequence). V lost 1 base and J lost 8, with 9 bases in between. The CDR3 covers 13 residues. CDR3 protein: CASSLYQRYEQFF. The CDR3 region has the DNA TGTGCCAGCAGTTTATATCAGCGGTATGAGCAGTTCTTC.

This chain uses TRBV25-1 with TRBJ2-2; TRBD2 might be the D (6 bases). The germline V gene has CDR1 MGHDK and CDR2 SYGVNS. V lost 10 bases and J lost 4, with 16 bases in between. The CDR3 totals 14 residues. In nucleotides, the CDR3 is TGTGCCACCTTAAACCCCGGGGGCACCGGGGAGCTGTTTTTT. Its translation is CATLNPGGTGELFF.

The V and J genes are TRBV5-8 and TRBJ2-7; D is unresolved. This CDR3 region has 14 residues. CDR1 is SGHTS and CDR2 is YDEGEE in the germline V gene. Trimming left V 4 bases short and J 3 bases short, with 14 bases between. CDR3 DNA sequence: TGTGCCAGCAGCGCCATGCGAATCGGCTACGAGCAGTACTTC. Its translation is CASSAMRIGYEQYF.

This clone was counted once. J is TRBJ2-2 and V is TRBV11-1, with D hard to call. The CDR3 runs to 15 residues. The V end lost 5 bases, the J end lost 6 bases, and 16 bases lay between the germline ends. CDR1 and CDR2 from the germline V gene are SGHAT and FQDESV (reference sequence). CDR3 amino acids: CASSGRLTGPGELFF. In DNA form, the CDR3 reads TGTGCCAGCAGCGGCCGGTTAACGGGTCCCGGGGAGCTGTTTTTT.

V usage is TRBV5-1 and J usage is TRBJ2-3; possible D gene TRBD1, 5 bases. Trimming removed 0 bases from V and 2 bases from J, with 10 bases in between. The CDR3 is 15 amino acids. Germline V gives CDR1 SGHRS, CDR2 YFSETQ. The CDR3 here is CASSLDRLDTDTQYF. In DNA form, the CDR3 reads TGCGCCAGCAGCTTGGACAGGCTTGACACAGATACGCAGTATTTT.

The rearrangement links TRBV7-9 to TRBJ2-5; 9 bases are a match to TRBD2. Germline CDR1 is SEHNR and CDR2 is FQNEAQ (reference sequence). This CDR3 has 16 residues. V gave up 6 bases and J gave up 4 bases; unmatched junction bases: 12. The DNA of the CDR3 is TGTGCCAGCAGACCACCGTTAGCGGGAGTCCTAGAGACCCAGTACTTC. It yields the protein CASRPPLAGVLETQYF. Based on the CDR3 plus reference TRBV7-9 and TRBJ2-5, the full variable domain is DTGVSQNPRHKITKRGQNVTFRCDPISEHNRLYWYRQTLGQGPEFLTYFQNEAQLEKSRLLSDRFSAERPKGSFSTLEIQRTEQGDSAMYLCASRPPLAGVLETQYFGPGTRLLVL.

The chain has TRBV5-1 and TRBJ2-7; tentative D call: TRBD1 (6 bases). The V and J ends lost 4 bases and 5 bases respectively, with 19 bases between them. This CDR3 is built from 15 residues. Per the germline V gene, CDR1 is SGHRS and CDR2 is YFSETQ. The CDR3: CASSIGQSEVDEQYF. In nucleotides, the CDR3 is TGCGCCAGCAGCATAGGACAGTCGGAGGTAGACGAGCAGTACTTC.

V and J are TRBV9 and TRBJ2-7; 9 bases fit TRBD2. Looked up from germline, CDR1 is SGDLS and CDR2 is YYNGEE. The CDR3 covers 13 residues. V trimming: 4 bases; J trimming: 4 bases; junction bases outside the gene matches: 3. The CDR3 reads CASSKTSGYEQYF. The CDR3 coding sequence is TGTGCCAGCAGCAAGACTAGCGGATACGAGCAGTACTTC.

The J gene is TRBJ2-7, the V gene TRBV7-2; 9 bases fit TRBD2. The CDR3 runs 16 residues. Per the germline V gene, CDR1 is SGHTA and CDR2 is FQGNSA. Losses at the gene ends were 6 bases for V and 2 bases for J; bases not matched to a gene: 11. This CDR3 is CASSPTTSSGAYEQYF. In DNA form, the CDR3 reads TGTGCCAGCAGTCCAACCACATCTAGCGGGGCCTACGAGCAGTACTTC. The full variable domain, completed using reference TRBV7-2 and TRBJ2-7, is GAGVSQSPSNKVTEKGKDVELRCDPISGHTALYWYRQSLGQGLEFLIYFQGNSAPDKSGLPSDRFSAERTGGSVSTLTIQRTQQEDSAVYLCASSPTTSSGAYEQYFGPGTRLTVT.

The chain recombines TRBV7-8 with TRBJ1-5; 12 bases align to TRBD1. With V trimmed by 4 bases and J by 4 bases, 5 bases remained unmatched. The CDR3 is 16 residues long. Germline V gene lookup returns CDR1 SGHVS and CDR2 FQNEAQ. CDR3 DNA sequence: TGTGCCAGCAGCTGGGGACAGGGGGCAAGTAATCAGCCCCAGCATTTT. It encodes CASSWGQGASNQPQHF.